This T cell receptor beta chain was sequenced in a study of T cells in Graves' hyperthyroidism and ophthalmopathy. This clonotype was seen ten or more times. The CDR3 runs to 15 residues. J lost 3 bases, V lost 5 bases, and 6 bases had no gene match. CDR1 is MNHNS and CDR2 is SASEGT in the germline V gene. The source material, RNA transcripts, was used to amplify TCR beta CDR3 regions. The study used the HTBI primer set for a first-round RT-PCR of the TCR CDR3. MiXCR was run by TCRdb on the multiplex PCR reads, yielding one entry per CDR3 protein. The sample holds under 350,000 distinct CDR3 sequences, 21% seen once.

The genes are TRBV6-1 and TRBJ2-5; the match to TRBD1 covers 10 bases. This sequence originates from a woman aged 45 to 65 with Graves' hyperthyroidism. The sequenced sample was blood. The CDR3 nucleotides read TGTGCCAGCAGTCTCGGGACAGGGGTTGAAGAGACCCAGTACTTC. It codes for CASSLGTGVEETQYF.